This T cell receptor (beta chain) was sequenced in a study of blood T cell repertoires in COVID-19. This CDR3 spans 14 amino acids. Germline V gives CDR1 SNHLY, CDR2 FYNNEI. V dropped 3 bases and J dropped 4 bases, with 12 bases sitting between them. The assay was immunoSEQ multiplex PCR, and TCRdb's table has in-frame clones only and misses some. The table has some 670,000 clones, 70% to 90% seen once; the top ten hold approximately 0.25%. The chain employs TRBV2 and TRBJ1-2; D call uncertain. What was sequenced was peripheral blood. The receptor was derived from a woman between 18 and 30 years old with acute or convalescent COVID-19. The CDR3 region has the DNA TGTGCCAGCAGTGACAATAACTACCGCTATGGCTACACCTTC. Translation gives CASSDNNYRYGYTF.